What follows are 25 T cell receptor beta chains derived from one specimen sequenced in a study of sequential checkpoint blockade in melanoma. As to treatment: randomized to nivolumab then ipilimumab (arm A) or the reverse (arm B). The assay was immunoSEQ multiplex PCR, and TCRdb's table has in-frame clones only and misses some. The profile covers about 21,000 clones, with approximately 30% appearing a single time and about 6.7% taken by the ten largest. The sample was tumor tissue (inferred from file names), taken from a patient given nivolumab and ipilimumab in sequence. The receptors come from a human donor with melanoma.

This clone was detected only a few times. V usage is TRBV6-8 and J usage is TRBJ2-7, with D possibly matching TRBD2 (6 bases). CDR3 length: 13 residues. Germline assignment: CDR1 MNHGY and CDR2 SAAAGT. Deletions cut 5 bases from V and 2 bases from J, with 10 bases between. The CDR3 bases are TGTGCCAGCAGTCAATCGGGGGCCTACGAGCAGTACTTC. It yields the protein CASSQSGAYEQYF.

The sample holds many counts of this clone. The chain links TRBV11-3 to TRBJ2-5; D is unresolved. This CDR3 is built from 14 residues. Germline CDR1 and CDR2: SGHNT and YENEEA. Trimming pared 4 bases from V and 0 bases from J, leaving 9 bases between. The CDR3 loop is CASSSETDQETQYF. The CDR3 bases are TGTGCCAGCAGCTCTGAGACGGACCAAGAGACCCAGTACTTC.

This clone is medium-sized in the sample. The rearrangement uses TRBV6-8 and TRBJ2-3; no definite D call. Deletions cut 6 bases from V and 0 bases from J, with 13 bases between. Germline V lookup: CDR1 MNHGY, CDR2 SAAAGT. CDR3 size: 15 residues. CDR3 region: CASRLIPFSTDTQYF. The DNA of the CDR3 is TGTGCCAGCAGACTTATTCCCTTTAGCACAGATACGCAGTATTTT.

This chain connects TRBV18 to TRBJ1-1; 10 bases match TRBD1. After removal of 3 bases from V and 4 bases from J, the junction contained 8 bases not matched to a gene. Germline loops: CDR1 KGHSH, CDR2 LQKENI. This CDR3 comprises 16 residues. The CDR3 protein is CASSPRQGARSTEAFF. DNA for the CDR3: TGTGCCAGCTCACCCCGACAGGGGGCGCGGAGCACTGAAGCTTTCTTT.

J is TRBJ2-1 and V is TRBV25-1; 8 bases align to TRBD1. Trimming at V came to 6 bases and at J to 7 bases, leaving 14 bases not matched to a gene. The CDR3 is 16 amino acids. Germline V gives CDR1 MGHDK, CDR2 SYGVNS. The CDR3 bases are TGTGCCAGCAGGATAGGAACAGGGGGGTTCATGAATGAGCAGTTCTTC. Translation gives CASRIGTGGFMNEQFF.

The V and J genes are TRBV11-3 and TRBJ2-3; maybe TRBD2 (6 bases). Germline values: CDR1 SGHNT, CDR2 YENEEA. This CDR3 has 14 amino acids. The V end lost 4 bases, the J end lost 6 bases, and 14 bases lay between the germline ends. CDR3 protein: CASSSGTRPDTQYF. For the CDR3, the DNA is TGTGCCAGCAGCTCTGGGACTCGCCCTGATACGCAGTATTTT.

V usage is TRBV6-4 and J usage is TRBJ1-5; D is ambiguous. The V gene's germline CDR1 is MRHNA and CDR2 SNTAGT. The CDR3 covers 11 residues. The V end was cut by 5 bases, the J end by 1 base, with 0 bases between. The CDR3 loop is CASSSNQPQHF. Written as DNA, the CDR3 is TGTGCCAGCAGTAGCAATCAGCCCCAGCATTTT.

The rearrangement uses TRBV22-1 and TRBJ2-1; the table's D call TRBD2 went unverified against the DNA. TRBV22-1 is noted as a pseudogene. This CDR3 comprises 15 residues. The CDR3 DNA reads as TGTGCCAGCACCCGAGCGGGACTAGCGGGTAATGAGCAGTTCTTC. Amino acids: CASTRAGLAGNEQFF.

This clone showed up just a few times. V usage is TRBV6-8 and J usage is TRBJ2-7, with 8 positions matching TRBD1. With 0 bases clipped from V and 7 bases from J, the junction kept 8 bases outside the gene matches. Germline CDR1 is MNHGY and CDR2 is SAAAGT. The CDR3 loop spans 15 amino acids. This chain's CDR3 is CASSYSRTGSQEQYF. In DNA, the CDR3 is TGTGCCAGCAGTTACTCAAGGACAGGGTCGCAGGAGCAGTACTTC.

This clone was seen a handful of times. The CDR3 coding sequence is TGTGCCAGCAGTTACTCGTCCCCGGCTAGCGGGAGTAGACGGGGCGCAGATACGCAGTATTTT. Amino acids: CASSYSSPASGSRRGADTQYF. The gene calls are TRBV6-8 and TRBJ2-3; 10 bases are a match to TRBD2. Trimming at V came to 0 bases and at J to 4 bases, leaving 19 bases not matched to a gene. In germline, CDR1 is MNHGY, CDR2 SAAAGT. This CDR3 is built from 21 residues.

There are a few counts of this clone. The CDR3 protein is CAIKGWGADYGYTF. The CDR3 DNA sequence: TGTGCCATCAAGGGTTGGGGGGCGGACTATGGCTACACCTTC. V gene TRBV10-3 combines with J gene TRBJ1-2, with D perhaps TRBD1 (6 bases). CDR1 is ENHRY, CDR2 SYGVKD, per germline. This CDR3 has 14 residues. Trimming removed 7 bases from V and 3 bases from J, with 15 bases in between.

This clone was detected a few times. The rearrangement joins TRBV28 to TRBJ2-3, with 13 bases lining up with TRBD2. The V and J ends lost 2 bases and 4 bases, in that order; junction bases with no gene match: 0. Germline loops: CDR1 MDHEN, CDR2 SYDVKM. The CDR3 is made up of 15 amino acids. The CDR3 nucleotides read TGTGCCAGCAGTTTAGGACTAGCGGGGGCAGATACGCAGTATTTT. Translated: CASSLGLAGADTQYF.

The CDR3 DNA follows: TGCGCCAGCAGGTCCGGGACGGTCTCCTACGAGCAGTACTTC. This translates into CASRSGTVSYEQYF. The genes are TRBV5-1 and TRBJ2-7, with D possibly being TRBD1 or TRBD2 (5 bases each). V shed 5 bases and J shed 0 bases, with 12 bases lying between them. Germline CDR1 SGHRS, CDR2 YFSETQ. The CDR3 has 14 amino acids. The variable domain in full, completed from reference TRBV5-1 and TRBJ2-7, reads KAGVTQTPRYLIKTRGQQVTLSCSPISGHRSVSWYQQTPGQGLQFLFEYFSETQRNKGNFPGRFSGRQFSNSRSEMNVSTLELGDSALYLCASRSGTVSYEQYFGPGTRLTVT.

The CDR3 DNA reads TGTGCCAGCAAGAGGGGGGGGCAAAACACTGAAGCTTTCTTT. It codes for CASKRGGQNTEAFF. V and J are TRBV2 and TRBJ1-1, with D possibly matching TRBD1 (6 bases). The CDR3 length is 14 residues. The germline V gene has CDR1 SNHLY and CDR2 FYNNEI. V lost 7 bases and J lost 2, with 14 bases in between.

The table lists this clone with a few counts. This chain joins TRBV18 and TRBJ2-7, with TRBD1 identical over 7 bases. In germline, CDR1 is KGHSH, CDR2 LQKENI. The CDR3 has 13 residues. V lost 3 bases to trimming and J lost 2 bases; unmatched junction nucleotides: 1. DNA for the CDR3: TGTGCCAGCTCACCTCAGGGGGCCTACGAGCAGTACTTC. This encodes CASSPQGAYEQYF. Supplemented by reference TRBV18 and TRBJ2-7, the full variable domain reads NAGVMQNPRHLVRRRGQEARLRCSPMKGHSHVYWYRQLPEEGLKFMVYLQKENIIDESGMPKERFSAEFPKEGPSILRIQQVVRGDSAAYFCASSPQGAYEQYFGPGTRLTVT.

This chain links TRBV14 with TRBJ1-2; no clear D gene. Trimming took off 1 base at V and 3 bases at J, with 12 bases between the two ends. The length of the CDR3 is 15 residues. Germline CDR1 SGHDN, CDR2 FVKESK. As DNA, the CDR3 is TGTGCCAGCAGCCAAGTCGGCGGCGGACACTATGGCTACACCTTC. The encoded protein is CASSQVGGGHYGYTF.

This clone was counted between two and nine times. This rearrangement joins TRBV6-7 to TRBJ2-7; 8 bases align to TRBD1. TRBV6-7 is reported as an ORF; its role is uncertain. The CDR3 runs to 15 residues. The V and J ends lost 5 bases and 4 bases, in that order; junction bases with no gene match: 10. In DNA form, the CDR3 reads TGTGCCAGCAGTGAGAGTAGGGACAGGTATTACGAGCAGTACTTC. Translated: CASSESRDRYYEQYF.

This clone showed up just once. The chain has TRBV5-1 and TRBJ2-1; 10 nucleotides align to TRBD2. This CDR3 contains 15 residues. V gave up 0 bases and J gave up 7 bases; unmatched junction bases: 4. Per the germline V gene, CDR1 is SGHRS and CDR2 is YFSETQ. The CDR3 bases are TGCGCCAGCAGCTTGGAAGCGGGGGGGTGGAATGAGCAGTTCTTC. Amino acid sequence: CASSLEAGGWNEQFF.

The chain employs TRBV6-4 and TRBJ1-5; TRBD1 aligns across 9 bases. Germline V lookup: CDR1 MRHNA, CDR2 SNTAGT. The CDR3 has 15 residues. The V and J ends lost 6 bases and 5 bases, in that order; junction bases with no gene match: 8. CDR3 sequence: CASRAGTGNDQPQHF. The CDR3, as DNA: TGTGCCAGCAGGGCCGGGACAGGGAATGATCAGCCCCAGCATTTT.

This clone occurred a few times. V gene TRBV6-8 combines with J gene TRBJ1-5, with 7 bases that match TRBD1. The CDR3 is made up of 14 amino acids. Germline lookup yields CDR1 MNHGY and CDR2 SAAAGT. J gave up 3 bases and V 4 bases, and 3 bases lay outside the gene matches. The CDR3 sequence: CASSWGQSNQPQHF. The CDR3 DNA reads TGTGCCAGCAGTTGGGGACAGTCCAATCAGCCCCAGCATTTT.

The chain employs TRBV18 and TRBJ2-1; D may be TRBD2 (5 bases). Germline values: CDR1 KGHSH, CDR2 LQKENI. Trimming removed 4 bases from V and 7 bases from J, with 17 bases in between. The CDR3 spans 15 residues. CDR3 nucleotide sequence: TGTGCCAGCTCACTCCTGGTTGGTGGGGAGAATGAGCAGTTCTTC. This gives the protein CASSLLVGGENEQFF.

This clone was counted between two and nine times. The chain carries TRBV29-1 and TRBJ1-4; 10 bases line up with TRBD1. There are 14 residues in the CDR3. V trimming: 7 bases; J trimming: 4 bases; junction bases outside the gene matches: 6. Germline CDR1 is SQVTM and CDR2 is ANQGSEA. CDR3 in DNA: TGCAGCGCTCGACAGGGGGCTTTTAATGAAAAACTGTTTTTT. Protein product: CSARQGAFNEKLFF.

The J gene is TRBJ2-3, the V gene TRBV6-8; D call uncertain. V was cut by 0 bases and J by 5 bases, with 3 bases left in between. The length of the CDR3 is 12 residues. Germline V gene lookup returns CDR1 MNHGY and CDR2 SAAAGT. The CDR3 protein is CASSYSIDTQYF. The CDR3 DNA is TGTGCCAGCAGTTACTCCATAGATACGCAGTATTTT.

The chain recombines TRBV18 with TRBJ2-5; D remains ambiguous. The ends were cut back, 1 base at V and 2 bases at J, with 2 bases in the middle. The CDR3 extends over 12 amino acids. Germline assignment: CDR1 KGHSH and CDR2 LQKENI. The CDR3 protein is CASSPLQETQYF. CDR3 bases: TGTGCCAGCTCACCACTTCAAGAGACCCAGTACTTC.

This clone has at least ten counts. This chain joins TRBV28 and TRBJ2-1; 9 bases match TRBD1. Trimming took 7 bases from V and 6 from J; bases not matched to a gene: 4. The CDR3 has 13 amino acids. Germline V lookup: CDR1 MDHEN, CDR2 SYDVKM. The CDR3 reads CASTRGQGNEQFF. The CDR3 nucleotides read TGTGCCAGCACCCGGGGACAGGGCAATGAGCAGTTCTTC.